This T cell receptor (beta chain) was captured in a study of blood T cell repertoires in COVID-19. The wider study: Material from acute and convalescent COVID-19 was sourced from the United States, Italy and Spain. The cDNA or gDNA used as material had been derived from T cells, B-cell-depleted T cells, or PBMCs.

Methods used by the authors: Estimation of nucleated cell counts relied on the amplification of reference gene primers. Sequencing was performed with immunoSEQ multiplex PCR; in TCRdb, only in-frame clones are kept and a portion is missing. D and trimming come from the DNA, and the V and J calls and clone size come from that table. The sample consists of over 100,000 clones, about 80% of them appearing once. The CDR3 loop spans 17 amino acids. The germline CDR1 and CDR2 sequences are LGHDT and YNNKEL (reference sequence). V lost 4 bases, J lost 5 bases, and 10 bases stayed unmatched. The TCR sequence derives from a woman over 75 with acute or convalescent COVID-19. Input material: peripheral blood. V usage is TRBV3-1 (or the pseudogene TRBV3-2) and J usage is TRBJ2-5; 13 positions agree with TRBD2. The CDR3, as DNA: TGTGCCAGCAGCCGTACTAGCGGGGGGGCTTCGTGGGAGACCCAGTACTTC. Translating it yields CASSRTSGGASWETQYF.